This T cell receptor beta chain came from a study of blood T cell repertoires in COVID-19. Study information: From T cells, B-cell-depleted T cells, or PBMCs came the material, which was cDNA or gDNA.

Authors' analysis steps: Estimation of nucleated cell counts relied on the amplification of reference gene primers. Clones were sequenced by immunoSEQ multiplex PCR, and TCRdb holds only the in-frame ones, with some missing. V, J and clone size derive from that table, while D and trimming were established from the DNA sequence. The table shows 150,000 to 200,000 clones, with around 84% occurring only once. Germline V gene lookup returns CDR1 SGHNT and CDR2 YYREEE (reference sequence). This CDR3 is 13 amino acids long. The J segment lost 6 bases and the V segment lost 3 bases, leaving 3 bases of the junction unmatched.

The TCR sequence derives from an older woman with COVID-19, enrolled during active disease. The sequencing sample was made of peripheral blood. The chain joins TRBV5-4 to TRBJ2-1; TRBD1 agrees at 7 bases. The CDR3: CASSSDRANEQFF. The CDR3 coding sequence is TGTGCCAGCAGCTCCGACAGGGCCAATGAGCAGTTCTTC.